This TCR beta chain was recorded in a study of blood T cells in healthy people across ages. Study overall: Per two T cells, template switching captured roughly one barcoded beta molecule. General study results and limits: Researchers report that TCR beta diversity correlated strongly with naive T cell percentage. Nothing was known about donor CMV status, and this possibly confounded expanded clonotype changes.

This clonotype was seen once. Its antigen is currently unknown. Then a second PCR, running roughly 7 to 11 cycles, was carried out with a sample-barcoded 5' primer and a J-beta primer mix. Each CDR3 protein is one row after TCRdb ran MiXCR on the 5' RACE reads. Counted here are 720,000 or so distinct CDR3 sequences, roughly 41% occurring once; the ten biggest clones make up roughly 30%. The CDR3 extends over 15 amino acids. V dropped 0 bases and J dropped 7; count of bases not matched to a gene: 8. Germline values: CDR1 DFQATT, CDR2 SNEGSKA (reference sequence). The receptor comes from a man at least 80 years old in good health. Sequencing input: blood. The genes are TRBV20-1 and TRBJ2-1; 8 nucleotides line up with TRBD1. CDR3 residues: CSARDPGGVSNEQFF. DNA for the CDR3: TGCAGTGCTAGAGATCCAGGGGGCGTTTCGAATGAGCAGTTCTTC.